One sample yielded the 23 T cell receptor beta chains listed below, sequenced in a study of cytomegalovirus exposure and HLA in healthy donors. The primer mix had 60 Vbeta and 13 Jbeta primers. Sequencing was performed with immunoSEQ multiplex PCR; in TCRdb, only in-frame clones are kept and a portion is missing. This repertoire shows 210,000 or so clones, more than 75% found once; its top ten account for over 1%. The sequencing sample was made of PBMCs. These TCRs come from a man in his thirties or forties in good health and CMV-seronegative.

The chain joins TRBV6-5 to TRBJ1-1; D is possibly TRBD1 (5 bases). The CDR3 length is 16 residues. CDR1 and CDR2 from the germline V gene are MNHEY and SVGAGI. Trimming stripped 2 bases from V and 5 bases from J, with 18 bases between. CDR3 sequence: CASSYQARGSWTEAFF. As DNA, the CDR3 is TGTGCCAGCAGTTACCAGGCTAGGGGATCATGGACTGAAGCTTTCTTT.

V gene TRBV6-1 combines with J gene TRBJ1-5, with TRBD1 matching over 8 bases. The CDR3 loop spans 16 amino acids. The J segment lost 2 bases and the V segment lost 4 bases, leaving 7 bases of the junction unmatched. The germline V gene has CDR1 MNHNS and CDR2 SASEGT. The CDR3 sequence is CASSAGQGRGNQPQHF. CDR3 nucleotides: TGTGCCAGCAGTGCTGGACAGGGACGAGGCAATCAGCCCCAGCATTTT.

The J gene is TRBJ1-5, the V gene TRBV11-2, with D possibly being TRBD1 (5 bases). CDR1 is SGHAT, CDR2 FQNNGV, per germline. This CDR3 region has 16 residues. Trimming cost V 5 bases and J 0 bases, with 14 bases left between them. In DNA, the CDR3 is TGTGCCAGCAGCGAAAAGGGGCAGGTTAGCAATCAGCCCCAGCATTTT. Protein sequence: CASSEKGQVSNQPQHF.

This clone was recorded a few times. This chain joins TRBV7-8 and TRBJ2-7, with TRBD2 matching over 7 bases. CDR1 SGHVS and CDR2 FQNEAQ come from the germline V gene. CDR3 length: 16 residues. V lost 10 bases to trimming and J lost 4 bases; unmatched junction nucleotides: 19. The CDR3 DNA reads TGTGCCACCTCGACTTTACGGGGGGTCCTAACTTACGAGCAGTACTTC. Protein: CATSTLRGVLTYEQYF.

This sequence joins TRBV7-6 and TRBJ1-4; 9 nucleotides agree with TRBD1. Germline trimming cut 3 bases from V and 5 bases from J; bases unmatched to any gene: 1. Germline-derived CDR1 and CDR2 are SGHVS and FNYEAQ. This CDR3 is built from 14 residues. The CDR3 DNA reads TGTGCCAGCAGCTTGGGGACAGGGAATGAAAAACTGTTTTTT. This translates into CASSLGTGNEKLFF.

This rearrangement joins TRBV21-1 to TRBJ1-5; the tabulated D call, TRBD1, remains unverified against the DNA. TRBV21-1 is noted as a pseudogene. This CDR3 comprises 15 residues. In DNA form, the CDR3 reads TGTGCCAGCAGCAAACCTTGGGCTAGCAATCAGCCCCAGCATTTT. Amino acid sequence: CASSKPWASNQPQHF.

The chain recombines TRBV9 with TRBJ2-3; TRBD1 might be the D (6 bases). Trimming left V 3 bases short and J 0 bases short, with 23 bases between. Germline V lookup: CDR1 SGDLS, CDR2 YYNGEE. The CDR3 is made up of 19 amino acids. This CDR3 reads CASSDDRRSYGQSTDTQYF. The CDR3 DNA reads TGTGCCAGCAGCGACGACCGCCGGTCGTACGGACAGAGCACAGATACGCAGTATTTT.

This chain uses TRBV18 with TRBJ2-5; 9 nucleotides align to TRBD2. The CDR3 is 14 residues long. Germline V gene data show CDR1 as KGHSH and CDR2 as LQKENI. The V and J ends lost 1 base and 5 bases, in that order; junction bases with no gene match: 2. The CDR3 spells CASSPRGGAETQYF. The DNA for the CDR3 is TGTGCCAGCTCACCACGCGGGGGGGCGGAGACCCAGTACTTC.

CDR3 nucleotides: TGTGCCAGCAGCTCCACGGGGGGGTGGACCGGGGAGCTGTTTTTT. It encodes CASSSTGGWTGELFF. The rearrangement links TRBV5-4 to TRBJ2-2; 8 bases are a match to TRBD2. Germline assignment: CDR1 SGHNT and CDR2 YYREEE (reference sequence). There are 15 residues in the CDR3. After removal of 3 bases from V and 5 bases from J, the junction contained 6 bases not matched to a gene.

This chain connects TRBV5-1 to TRBJ1-1, with 10 bases that match TRBD1. The trim removed 4 bases at V and 1 base at J, leaving 7 bases unmatched. This CDR3 has 16 amino acids. CDR1 SGHRS and CDR2 YFSETQ come from the germline V gene. The DNA of the CDR3 is TGCGCCAGCAGCGTAGACAGGGGGCTGGGGAACACTGAAGCTTTCTTT. This gives the protein CASSVDRGLGNTEAFF.

This clone has more than one count but fewer than ten. The rearrangement joins TRBV6-1 to TRBJ2-7; maybe TRBD2 (5 bases). Germline lookup yields CDR1 MNHNS and CDR2 SASEGT. Trimming removed 0 bases at V and 7 bases at J, with 10 bases between. The length of the CDR3 is 13 residues. The CDR3 protein is CASSEARSGEQYF. CDR3 bases: TGTGCCAGCAGTGAAGCCAGGTCGGGGGAGCAGTACTTC.

The chain has TRBV5-6 and TRBJ2-5; 12 nucleotides line up with TRBD2. J gave up 2 bases and V 2 bases, and 1 base lay outside the gene matches. The CDR3 contains 15 residues. In germline, CDR1 is SGHDT, CDR2 YYEEEE. CDR3 in amino acids: CASSFLAGGQETQYF. The DNA for the CDR3 is TGTGCCAGCAGCTTCCTAGCGGGGGGGCAAGAGACCCAGTACTTC.

The V gene is TRBV9, the J gene TRBJ2-3; 7 nucleotides align to TRBD1. Trimming at V came to 4 bases and at J to 6 bases, leaving 8 bases not matched to a gene. The CDR3 totals 14 residues. The germline V gene has CDR1 SGDLS and CDR2 YYNGEE. CDR3 sequence reads: CASSMGQPMDTQYF. CDR3 sequence (DNA): TGTGCCAGCAGCATGGGACAGCCCATGGATACGCAGTATTTT.

This chain links TRBV2 with TRBJ1-5, with D perhaps TRBD1 (5 bases). Between the trimmed V and J ends, which lost 4 bases and 5 bases, there was a span of 9 bases. Per the germline V gene, CDR1 is SNHLY and CDR2 is FYNNEI. This CDR3 contains 13 residues. This CDR3 reads CASSVWGDQPQHF. In nucleotides, the CDR3 is TGTGCCAGCAGTGTCTGGGGCGATCAGCCCCAGCATTTT.

This clone was seen a handful of times. This sequence joins TRBV5-4 and TRBJ1-2, with 9 bases fitting TRBD1. Germline lookup yields CDR1 SGHNT and CDR2 YYREEE (reference sequence). Trimming at V came to 6 bases and at J to 2 bases, leaving 11 bases not matched to a gene. CDR3 length: 16 amino acids. Here the CDR3 DNA reads TGTGCCAGCATGCCGAAAGGGACAGGGATGAACTATGGCTACACCTTC. It encodes CASMPKGTGMNYGYTF.

This sequence joins TRBV13 and TRBJ1-1, with a possible D match to TRBD1 (5 bases). V was pared by 0 bases and J by 0 bases, with 8 bases between. Germline V CDR1 and CDR2: PRHDT, FYEKMQ (reference sequence). The CDR3 runs to 15 residues. The DNA for the CDR3 is TGTGCCAGCAGCTTAGGAGGCAGGGTGAACACTGAAGCTTTCTTT. Amino acid sequence: CASSLGGRVNTEAFF.

This clone was picked up one time. This chain connects TRBV5-1 to TRBJ2-7, with a tentative D call TRBD2 (7 bases). Trimming left V 5 bases short and J 0 bases short, with 15 bases between. Germline CDR1 SGHRS, CDR2 YFSETQ. The CDR3 totals 15 residues. The CDR3 protein is CASRAGGPDSYEQYF. The CDR3 DNA reads as TGCGCCAGCAGGGCCGGGGGGCCGGACTCCTACGAGCAGTACTTC.

V is TRBV28 and J is TRBJ2-1; 7 bases agree with TRBD2. V shed 5 bases and J 1 base; nucleotides not matched to a gene: 5. The CDR3 is 15 residues long. Per the germline V gene, CDR1 is MDHEN and CDR2 is SYDVKM. For the CDR3, the DNA is TGTGCCAGCAGTAGAACGGGGGGATCCTACAATGAGCAGTTCTTC. This sequence encodes CASSRTGGSYNEQFF. Complete variable domain (other parts from reference TRBV28 and TRBJ2-1): DVKVTQSSRYLVKRTGEKVFLECVQDMDHENMFWYRQDPGLGLRLIYFSYDVKMKEKGDIPEGYSVSREKKERFSLILESASTNQTSMYLCASSRTGGSYNEQFFGPGTRLTVL.

This CDR3 is CASSSRDTDNEKLFF. DNA of the CDR3: TGTGCCAGCAGTTCCCGGGACACCGATAATGAAAAACTGTTTTTT. The V gene is TRBV28, the J gene TRBJ1-4, with D perhaps TRBD1 (6 bases). The CDR3 loop spans 15 amino acids. The V and J ends lost 4 bases and 4 bases respectively, with 13 bases between them. Germline loops: CDR1 MDHEN, CDR2 SYDVKM.

The chain employs TRBV2 and TRBJ2-5; D is unresolved. Germline CDR1 and CDR2: SNHLY and FYNNEI. The ends were cut back, 3 bases at V and 1 base at J, with 30 bases in the middle. There are 21 residues in the CDR3. The CDR3 DNA follows: TGTGCCAGCAGTGACCCAGATTGGTCACCCCTGAGGAACACCGGCCAAGAGACCCAGTACTTC. As protein: CASSDPDWSPLRNTGQETQYF. Looking up the rest from reference TRBV2 and TRBJ2-5 gives the full variable domain: EPEVTQTPSHQVTQMGQEVILRCVPISNHLYFYWYRQILGQKVEFLVSFYNNEISEKSEIFDDQFSVERPDGSNFTLKIRSTKLEDSAMYFCASSDPDWSPLRNTGQETQYFGPGTRLLVL.

The chain has TRBV6-5 and TRBJ1-6; D may be TRBD1 (6 bases). Germline V gives CDR1 MNHEY, CDR2 SVGAGI. The CDR3 runs to 14 residues. Trimming pared 7 bases from V and 8 bases from J, leaving 15 bases between. The CDR3 spells CASIRGGPDSPLHF. The CDR3 nucleotides are TGTGCCAGCATAAGGGGGGGGCCCGATTCACCCCTCCACTTT.

This chain joins TRBV27 and TRBJ2-4; 11 bases are shared with TRBD1. This CDR3 contains 22 residues. V lost 0 bases to trimming and J lost 5 bases; unmatched junction nucleotides: 21. Germline V lookup: CDR1 MNHEY, CDR2 SMNVEV (reference sequence). CDR3 sequence reads: CASSLSRVMVPRTGGTENIQYF. The CDR3 DNA reads as TGTGCCAGCAGTTTATCTCGGGTAATGGTCCCCCGGACAGGGGGCACGGAAAACATTCAGTACTTC.

Of note for this clone: At the DNA level, this CDR3 is encoded by other sequences in the same sample as well. The CDR3 coding sequence is TGTGCCAGTAGTATAGGCGGATACAATGAGCAGTTCTTC. It encodes CASSIGGYNEQFF. The chain carries TRBV19 and TRBJ2-1, with D unclear. Germline-derived CDR1 and CDR2 are LNHDA and SQIVND (reference sequence). The CDR3 consists of 13 residues. Trimming removed 1 base at V and 4 bases at J, with 5 bases between.